This T cell receptor beta chain is drawn from a study of blood T cell repertoires in COVID-19. Study context: Researchers got acute and convalescent COVID-19 samples from the United States, Italy and Spain. PBMCs, B-cell-depleted T cells, or T cells were the source of the cDNA or gDNA that made up the material.

The CDR3 covers 17 residues. The junction had 10 bases not matched to a gene; V was cut back by 5 bases and J by 4 bases. Germline CDR1 and CDR2: MNHEY and SMNVEV (reference sequence). Clones were sequenced by immunoSEQ multiplex PCR, and TCRdb holds only the in-frame ones, with some missing. The sample holds 250,000 to 300,000 clones, approximately 91% seen once. Participants came from around 25 US areas, aged roughly 18 to 95 years. Participant-given clinical history determined each cohort assignment. This sequence originates from a woman aged 40-49 years with acute COVID-19. This rearrangement joins TRBV27 to TRBJ2-3; 12 bases line up with TRBD1. Sequenced material: PBMCs or T cells enriched from blood (not recorded which). The DNA for the CDR3 is TGTGCCAGCAGTCTACAGAAAGGGACAGGGGGCCCAGATACGCAGTATTTT. It is translated as CASSLQKGTGGPDTQYF.